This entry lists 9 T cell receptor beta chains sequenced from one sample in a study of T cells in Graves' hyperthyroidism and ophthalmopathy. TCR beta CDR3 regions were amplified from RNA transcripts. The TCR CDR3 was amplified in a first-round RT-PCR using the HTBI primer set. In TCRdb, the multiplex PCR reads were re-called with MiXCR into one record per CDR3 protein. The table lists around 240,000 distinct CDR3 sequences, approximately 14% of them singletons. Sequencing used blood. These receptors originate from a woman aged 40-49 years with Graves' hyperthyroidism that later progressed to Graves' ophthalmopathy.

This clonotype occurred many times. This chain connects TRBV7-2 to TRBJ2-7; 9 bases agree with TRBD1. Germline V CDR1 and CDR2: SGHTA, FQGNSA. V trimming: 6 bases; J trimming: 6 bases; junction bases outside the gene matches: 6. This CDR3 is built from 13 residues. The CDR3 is CASSLTTGGEQYF. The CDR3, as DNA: TGTGCCAGCAGTTTAACGACAGGGGGCGAGCAGTACTTC.

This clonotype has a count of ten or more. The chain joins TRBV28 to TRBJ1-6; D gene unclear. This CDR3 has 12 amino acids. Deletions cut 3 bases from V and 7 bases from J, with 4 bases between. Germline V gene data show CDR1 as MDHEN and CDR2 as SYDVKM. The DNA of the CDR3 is TGTGCCAGCAGTTTCGTGAATTCACCCCTCCACTTT. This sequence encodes CASSFVNSPLHF.

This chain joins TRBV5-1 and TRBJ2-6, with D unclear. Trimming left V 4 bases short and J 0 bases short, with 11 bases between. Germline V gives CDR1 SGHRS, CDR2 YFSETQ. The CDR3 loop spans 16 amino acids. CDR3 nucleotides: TGCGCCAGCAGCCTGACATTTGGCTCTGGGGCCAACGTCCTGACTTTC. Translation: CASSLTFGSGANVLTF.

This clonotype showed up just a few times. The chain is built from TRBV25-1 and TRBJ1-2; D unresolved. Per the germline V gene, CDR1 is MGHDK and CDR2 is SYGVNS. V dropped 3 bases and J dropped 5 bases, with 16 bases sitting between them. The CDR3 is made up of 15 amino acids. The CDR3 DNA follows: TGTGCCAGCAGTGACGGAAGGCCGAGGCGGTATGGCTACACCTTC. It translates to CASSDGRPRRYGYTF.

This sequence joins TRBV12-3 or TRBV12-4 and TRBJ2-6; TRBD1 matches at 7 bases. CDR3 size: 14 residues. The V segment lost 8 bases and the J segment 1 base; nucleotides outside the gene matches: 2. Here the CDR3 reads CASATGSGANVLTF. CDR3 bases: TGTGCCAGCGCGACAGGGTCTGGGGCCAACGTCCTGACTTTC.

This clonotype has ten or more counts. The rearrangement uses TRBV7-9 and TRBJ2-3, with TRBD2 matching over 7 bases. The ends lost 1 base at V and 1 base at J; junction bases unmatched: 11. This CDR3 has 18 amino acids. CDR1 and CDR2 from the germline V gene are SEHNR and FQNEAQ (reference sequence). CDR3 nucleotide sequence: TGTGCCAGCAGCTTAGTTCGGAGCGGGGTCACTCGCACAGATACGCAGTATTTT. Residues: CASSLVRSGVTRTDTQYF.

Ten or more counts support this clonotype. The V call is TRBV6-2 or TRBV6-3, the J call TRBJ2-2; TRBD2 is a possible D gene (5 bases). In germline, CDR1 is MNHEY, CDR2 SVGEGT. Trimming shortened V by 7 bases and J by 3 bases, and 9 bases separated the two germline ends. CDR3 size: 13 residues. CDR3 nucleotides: TGTGCCAGCACTAGCCTGGACACCGGGGAGCTGTTTTTT. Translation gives CASTSLDTGELFF.

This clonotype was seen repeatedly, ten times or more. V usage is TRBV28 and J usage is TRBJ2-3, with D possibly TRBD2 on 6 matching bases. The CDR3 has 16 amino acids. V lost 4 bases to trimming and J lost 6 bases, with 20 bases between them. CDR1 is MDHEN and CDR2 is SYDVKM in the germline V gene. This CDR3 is CASSSLPWRASDTQYF. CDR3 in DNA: TGTGCCAGCAGTTCCCTTCCTTGGAGGGCCAGCGATACGCAGTATTTT.

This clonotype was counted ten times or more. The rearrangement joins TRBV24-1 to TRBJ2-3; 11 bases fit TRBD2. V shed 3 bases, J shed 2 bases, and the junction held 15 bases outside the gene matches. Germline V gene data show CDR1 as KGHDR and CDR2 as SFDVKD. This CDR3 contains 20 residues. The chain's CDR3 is CATSDPGASTSGTHTDTQYF. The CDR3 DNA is TGTGCCACCAGTGATCCCGGGGCCTCGACTAGCGGGACCCACACAGATACGCAGTATTTT.